These 13 T cell receptor beta chains share one sample of origin, sequenced in a study of blood T cells in healthy people across ages. A second PCR, run for about 6 to 11 cycles, used a sample-barcoded 5' primer plus a J-beta primer mix. Using its own MiXCR run on the 5' RACE reads, TCRdb lists one record per CDR3 protein. This table has about 1.5 million distinct CDR3 sequences, approximately 39% appearing once. The sample taken for sequencing was blood. The source of these receptors is a woman aged 18-29 years in good health.

The chain has TRBV6-5 and TRBJ2-3, with 9 bases that match TRBD2. V dropped 4 bases and J dropped 1; count of bases not matched to a gene: 6. CDR3 length: 16 amino acids. Germline V gene sequence: CDR1 MNHEY, CDR2 SVGAGI. CDR3 sequence reads: CASSSSVAGGTDTQYF. CDR3 DNA: TGTGCCAGCAGTTCTTCTGTAGCGGGAGGCACAGATACGCAGTATTTT.

This clonotype was observed a few times. V gene TRBV27 combines with J gene TRBJ2-3; 10 nucleotides match TRBD2. Losses at the gene ends were 6 bases for V and 3 bases for J; bases not matched to a gene: 6. The germline gives CDR1 MNHEY, CDR2 SMNVEV (reference sequence). CDR3 length equals 15 residues. The CDR3 sequence: CASREAGGLTDTQYF. CDR3 coding DNA: TGTGCCAGCAGGGAAGCGGGGGGGCTTACAGATACGCAGTATTTT.

This clonotype was seen just once. This rearrangement joins TRBV20-1 to TRBJ2-1; TRBD2 might be the D (5 bases). This CDR3 spans 14 amino acids. Germline V CDR1 and CDR2: DFQATT, SNEGSKA (reference sequence). The DNA of the CDR3 is TGCAGCGCCCACTCCCGGGACTCCTACAATGAGCAGTTCTTC. The encoded protein is CSAHSRDSYNEQFF.

The chain employs TRBV27 and TRBJ2-5, with no clear D. Germline assignment: CDR1 MNHEY and CDR2 SMNVEV (reference sequence). This CDR3 comprises 12 residues. The germline V and J ends were trimmed by 3 bases and 11 bases, with 13 bases remaining between them. The CDR3: CASSFRSNEQYF. CDR3 coding DNA: TGTGCCAGCAGTTTTCGGAGCAATGAGCAGTACTTC.

This clonotype showed up many times. The junction does not match germline at one end; this may be a read error. The CDR3 spells CASSLGGSNYGYTF. Written as DNA, the CDR3 is TGCGCCAGCAGCCTTGGCGGCAGTAACTATGGCTACACCTTC. This chain links TRBV7-2 with TRBJ1-2; unclear D gene. The CDR3 is made up of 14 amino acids. CDR1 and CDR2 from the germline V gene are SGHTA and FQGNSA.

The J gene is TRBJ1-4, the V gene TRBV10-3; TRBD1 aligns across 7 bases. V lost 4 bases, J lost 6 bases, and 2 bases stayed unmatched. The CDR3 is 13 residues long. In germline, CDR1 is ENHRY, CDR2 SYGVKD. In DNA, the CDR3 is TGTGCCATCAGTGCCCAGGGGGATGAAAAACTGTTTTTT. It is translated as CAISAQGDEKLFF.

This clonotype was observed a few times. The chain has TRBV20-1 and TRBJ2-7; possibly TRBD1 or TRBD2 for D (5 bases each). Trimming stripped 6 bases from V and 0 bases from J, with 15 bases between. In germline, CDR1 is DFQATT, CDR2 SNEGSKA (reference sequence). The CDR3 runs 14 residues. The CDR3 DNA reads as TGCAGTGCCCCACTTGTCGGGGCCTCCTACGAGCAGTACTTC. Residues: CSAPLVGASYEQYF.

This chain connects TRBV7-9 to TRBJ2-7; D is perhaps TRBD1 (5 bases). Per germline, CDR1 SEHNR and CDR2 FQNEAQ (reference sequence). Trimming took off 2 bases at V and 6 bases at J, with 17 bases between the two ends. The CDR3 is made up of 15 amino acids. As DNA, the CDR3 is TGTGCCAGCAGCTTATTCCAGGGCTACGGGTTCGAGCAGTACTTC. It translates to CASSLFQGYGFEQYF.

This clonotype appeared a few times. The J gene is TRBJ2-3, the V gene TRBV20-1; D uncertain. The V end was cut by 6 bases, the J end by 5 bases, with 12 bases between. Germline-derived CDR1 and CDR2 are DFQATT and SNEGSKA (reference sequence). This CDR3 is 12 amino acids long. The CDR3 region has the DNA TGCAGTGCGAACCCCTGGGTAGATACGCAGTATTTT. Translated: CSANPWVDTQYF.

The chain is built from TRBV29-1 and TRBJ2-7; D is possibly TRBD1 (5 bases). Germline V gives CDR1 SQVTM, CDR2 ANQGSEA. V shed 4 bases and J shed 2 bases, with 9 bases lying between them. This CDR3 is 12 amino acids long. CDR3 nucleotides: TGCAGCGTTGGATCGACAGCCTACGAGCAGTACTTC. Protein sequence: CSVGSTAYEQYF.

This chain uses TRBV2 with TRBJ2-7; TRBD1 matches 10 bases. After removal of 6 bases from V and 4 bases from J, the junction contained 6 bases not matched to a gene. Per the germline V gene, CDR1 is SNHLY and CDR2 is FYNNEI. The CDR3 runs to 14 residues. The CDR3 DNA reads TGTGCCAGCAGCACGACAGGGGGCCGGTACGAGCAGTACTTC. Protein: CASSTTGGRYEQYF.

The chain uses TRBV6-6 and TRBJ2-4; TRBD1 or TRBD2 may be the D gene (5 bases each). The DNA end favors TRBJ2-7, so the J call may be wrong. Germline V gives CDR1 MNHNY, CDR2 SVGAGI (reference sequence). The CDR3 totals 13 residues. CDR3: CASRGTSIREQYF. DNA for the CDR3: TGTGCCAGCAGAGGGACCAGCATCCGCGAGCAGTACTTC.

The CDR3, as DNA: TGTGCCATCAGTGGAGGGACCTCCTATGGCTACACCTTC. As protein: CAISGGTSYGYTF. This sequence joins TRBV10-3 and TRBJ1-2; D is perhaps TRBD1 (5 bases). Trimming removed 4 bases from V and 4 bases from J, with 10 bases in between. CDR1 and CDR2 from the germline V gene are ENHRY and SYGVKD. This CDR3 contains 13 residues.